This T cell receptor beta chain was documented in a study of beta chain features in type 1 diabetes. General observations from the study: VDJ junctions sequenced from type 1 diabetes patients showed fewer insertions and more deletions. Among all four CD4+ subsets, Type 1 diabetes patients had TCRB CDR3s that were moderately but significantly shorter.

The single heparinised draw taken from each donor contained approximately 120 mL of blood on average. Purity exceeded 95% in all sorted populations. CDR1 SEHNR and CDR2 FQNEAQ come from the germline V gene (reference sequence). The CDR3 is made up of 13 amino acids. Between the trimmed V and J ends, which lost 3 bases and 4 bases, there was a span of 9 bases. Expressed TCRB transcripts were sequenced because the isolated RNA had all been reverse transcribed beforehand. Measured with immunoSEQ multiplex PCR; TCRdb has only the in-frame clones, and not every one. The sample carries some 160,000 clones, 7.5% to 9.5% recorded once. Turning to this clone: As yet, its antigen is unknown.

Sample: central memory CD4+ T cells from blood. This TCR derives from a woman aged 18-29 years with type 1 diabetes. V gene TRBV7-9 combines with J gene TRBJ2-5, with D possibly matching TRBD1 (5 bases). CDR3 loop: CASSFLQGETQYF. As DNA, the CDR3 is TGTGCCAGCAGCTTTCTTCAGGGAGAGACCCAGTACTTC.